This T cell receptor (beta chain) came from a study of blood T cells in healthy people across ages (dated by TCRdb to 2013 to 2016). For context, the study as a whole: In model experiments, template switching captured roughly one uniquely barcoded TCR beta cDNA molecule for every two T cells. Using deep sequencing normalized with unique cDNA molecular identifiers, the study measured how TCR beta repertoire diversity changes with age. The donors were divided into four age groups: young (average roughly 17 years), middle-aged (about 40), aged (about 60) and long-lived (roughly 82). To avoid experimental bias, donors of different ages were spread randomly across the sequencing lanes. The study analyzed two additional independent replicas of 1 million unique cDNA reads from the same blood draw for two donors, one aged 18 to 30 and one aged 80 or older. The investigation overall reported the following: As age increased, observed TCR beta diversity per million T cells dropped in a roughly linear way, and a significant reduction was already evident by age 40. Estimates of total diversity from one million sequenced T cells were regarded as lower bounds and underestimates. Compared with the aged group, the long-lived group had more naive CD4+ T cells, fewer expanded clones and increased TCR diversity, suggesting age selection. Donor CMV infection status was unknown, potentially confounding age-related changes in expanded clonotypes. Since profiling was done on bulk unsorted PBMCs, naive and antigen-experienced compartments could not be conclusively compared. A strong correlation was found between observed TCR beta diversity and the percentage of naive T cells measured by flow cytometry.

As concerns this clonotype: There is no known antigen for this receptor. Per-base quality was not reported, and no clone a single base away is much larger than it.

Donors were 40 or so systemically healthy Caucasian individuals from Russia aged about 6 to 100 years. Each donor gave 8 to 10 milliliters of peripheral blood, collected into EDTA-treated Vacutainer tubes. PBMCs were isolated by Ficoll-Paque density-gradient centrifugation, with at least 6 million obtained per sample. Total RNA, at least 6 micrograms per sample, was extracted from PBMCs with Trizol reagent. For every donor, an aliquot of PBMCs went through flow cytometry to measure the percentages of naive CD45RAhigh/CD27high T cells. Libraries were made using 5' RACE. The listed sequencing device is Illumina HiSeq 2500. The second PCR ran for roughly 6 to 11 cycles and used a J-beta primer mix along with a sample-barcoded 5' primer. Each TCR beta cDNA molecule received a unique molecular identifier from a template-switch 5' adaptor carrying 12 random nucleotides. Each sample yielded at least 2.5 million CDR3-containing paired-end reads. The Mint cDNA synthesis kit, primed by a TRBC-specific oligonucleotide, was used to synthesize first-strand cDNA from all RNA. All cDNA was treated with uracil-DNA glycosylase and then went through a first 18-cycle PCR with the universal primers M1SS and BC2_uni_R. For the original study's pipeline: For normalization, 1 million high-quality reads were randomly selected from each sample, with every read carrying a distinct molecular identifier. Instead of being binned into consensus sequences, reads that shared molecular identifiers were thrown out. MiTCR, set to a Q25 quality threshold and the strictest error-elimination algorithm, was used for CDR3 identification, clonotype clustering and error correction. Lower-bound total TCR beta diversity was estimated with a nonparametric unseen species model using Euler transformation. TCRdb trimmed public reads at Q25 via fastp, called clones via MiXCR and kept in-frame beta chains. Every distinct CDR3 protein forms one entry, paired with its most common genes and DNA. The V and J calls were determined by TCRdb, not by the authors. Within this sample are 790,000 or so distinct CDR3 sequences, with roughly 56% of them counted one time only. Of the sample, around 24% is held by the ten largest clones.

From the germline V gene, CDR1 is SGHAT and CDR2 is FQNNGV. The CDR3 runs 14 amino acids, cysteine and phenylalanine included. Left in the record is the CDR3 DNA by itself, 42 bases read in frame from the first base. V lost 1 base and J lost 2 bases; the stretch between them is 7 bases long. The sequenced material came from blood. The receptor's source is a man aged 35-49 years in good health. The chain is made from TRBV11-2 and TRBJ2-3, with the D gene not confidently named. At the DNA level, the sequence is TGTGCCAGCAGCTTAGCGATCTCCACAGATACGCAGTATTTT. Its translation reads: CASSLAISTDTQYF.